Sequencing of this TCR beta chain was carried out in a study of PD-1 blockade in classical Hodgkin lymphoma. TCRdb's copy holds only in-frame clones and misses some; the assay was immunoSEQ multiplex PCR. The sample contains roughly 27,000 clones, more than 80% of which appear only once. The germline V gene has CDR1 SGHNT and CDR2 YENEEA. This CDR3 has 13 residues. J was trimmed by 8 bases and V by 0 bases; bases with no gene match: 1. Noted time point: newly diagnosed, previously untreated cHL patient sample. The study purified CD4+ T cells from thawed PBMCs using magnetic negative selection. The chain combines TRBV11-3 with TRBJ2-1; 7 bases fit TRBD2. This sequence originates from a human donor with classical Hodgkin lymphoma. Sequenced material: CD4+ T cells from blood. The CDR3 region has the DNA TGTGCCAGCAGCTTAGACGCGGGGGATGAGCAGTTCTTC. Translated, it gives CASSLDAGDEQFF.